A single sample is the source of the 9 T cell receptor beta chains below, sequenced in a study of cytomegalovirus exposure and HLA in healthy donors. The PCR had 60 Vbeta and 13 Jbeta primers. Using immunoSEQ multiplex PCR, the repertoire was profiled, and TCRdb retains in-frame clones only, with some absent. The table shows about 190,000 clones, with around 79% occurring only once. The specimen sequenced was PBMCs. These receptors came from a woman aged 18-35 years in good health and CMV-seronegative.

The chain combines TRBV5-1 with TRBJ1-4; D perhaps matches TRBD1 (5 bases). CDR1 and CDR2 (germline): SGHRS, YFSETQ. CDR3 length: 16 amino acids. The V gene lost 2 bases and the J gene lost 5 bases, with 16 bases spanning the gap. CDR3 in DNA: TGCGCCAGCAGCTTTTCAGGCGGTCGGGGGAATGAAAAACTGTTTTTT. This translates into CASSFSGGRGNEKLFF.

This chain joins TRBV29-1 and TRBJ2-2; D might be TRBD2 (6 bases). Trimming shortened V by 4 bases and J by 6 bases, and 9 bases separated the two germline ends. The CDR3 is made up of 12 amino acids. Germline loops: CDR1 SQVTM, CDR2 ANQGSEA. DNA for the CDR3: TGCAGCGTTGTGGAGGGGCCCGGGGAGCTGTTTTTT. Translated: CSVVEGPGELFF.

This clone was observed a few times. The chain joins TRBV29-1 to TRBJ1-4; TRBD1 might be the D (5 bases). Germline values: CDR1 SQVTM, CDR2 ANQGSEA. Trimming took off 2 bases at V and 2 bases at J, with 9 bases between the two ends. The CDR3 loop spans 14 amino acids. The CDR3 nucleotides are TGCAGCGTTGAATACGCAGGGACTAATGAAAAACTGTTTTTT. Its translation is CSVEYAGTNEKLFF.

V usage is TRBV5-6 and J usage is TRBJ2-5; 12 bases align to TRBD2. Germline CDR1 and CDR2: SGHDT and YYEEEE. The J segment lost 4 bases and the V segment lost 5 bases, leaving 6 bases of the junction unmatched. The length of the CDR3 is 15 residues. The CDR3 loop is CASSPLAGGLETQYF. The CDR3 nucleotides read TGTGCCAGCAGTCCACTAGCGGGGGGATTAGAGACCCAGTACTTC.

The gene calls are TRBV15 and TRBJ1-5; 8 bases align to TRBD1. Germline CDR1 is LNHNV and CDR2 is YYDKDF (reference sequence). The junction had 8 bases not matched to a gene; V was cut back by 3 bases and J by 7 bases. The CDR3 has 15 amino acids. CDR3: CATSSLGQGEQPQHF. The DNA of the CDR3 is TGTGCCACCAGCAGCCTTGGACAGGGTGAACAGCCCCAGCATTTT.

The CDR3 bases are TGTGCCAGCTCACCTGGGACAGGGGCGTCCTATGGCTACACCTTC. Its translation is CASSPGTGASYGYTF. The V call is TRBV18, the J call TRBJ1-2; TRBD1 matches at 10 bases. The CDR3 extends over 15 amino acids. Per germline, CDR1 KGHSH and CDR2 LQKENI. Trimming took 3 bases from V and 4 from J; bases not matched to a gene: 5.

The chain couples TRBV4-1 to TRBJ2-3; 7 nucleotides line up with TRBD2. The CDR3 has 15 amino acids. Germline assignment: CDR1 MGHRA and CDR2 YSYEKL. Losses at the gene ends were 3 bases for V and 2 bases for J; bases not matched to a gene: 5. CDR3 amino acids: CASSHGGLYTDTQYF. Written as DNA, the CDR3 is TGCGCCAGCAGCCATGGGGGACTATACACAGATACGCAGTATTTT.

The chain employs TRBV5-4 and TRBJ1-1; perhaps TRBD1 as D (5 bases). V lost 3 bases, J lost 1 base, and 16 bases lay in between. Germline V gene sequence: CDR1 SGHNT, CDR2 YYREEE (reference sequence). CDR3 length: 16 residues. The CDR3 DNA sequence: TGTGCCAGCAGCTCCGGGACGGAGGGTCGGAACACTGAAGCTTTCTTT. Protein sequence: CASSSGTEGRNTEAFF.

This chain links TRBV30 with TRBJ2-5; 10 positions match TRBD1. Matching the DNA end better, TRBJ2-7 makes the J call doubtful. Looked up from germline, CDR1 is GTSNPN and CDR2 is SVGIG (reference sequence). The length of the CDR3 is 14 residues. CDR3 bases: TGTGCCTGGAGTGTAGGGACAGGGGTCAACGAGCAGTACTTC. It is translated as CAWSVGTGVNEQYF.